Below are 6 T cell receptor beta chains sequenced from a single sample in a study of shared clonotypes between healthy human individuals. Method: immunoSEQ multiplex PCR; TCRdb's copy keeps in-frame clones and lacks some. The sample shows under 1,100,000 clones, about four fifths of them seen only once. The sample consisted of memory CD4+ T cells from PBMCs. As for subset: CD45RA-negative fraction. The receptor set was obtained from a man between 18 and 29 years old in good health. Some clones in this sample may be carry-over from other donors' samples.

This clone was counted only a few times. V gene TRBV28 combines with J gene TRBJ1-2; TRBD1 is a possible D gene (6 bases). CDR3 size: 14 residues. V was cut by 6 bases and J by 5 bases, with 16 bases left in between. The germline V gene has CDR1 MDHEN and CDR2 SYDVKM. The CDR3 coding sequence is TGTGCCAGCAGGCGCCCTGGGGGCCTATATGGCTACACCTTC. It specifies CASRRPGGLYGYTF.

The chain recombines TRBV7-2 with TRBJ2-7, with TRBD2 as a possible D gene (6 bases). The CDR3 contains 16 residues. Germline V gene data show CDR1 as SGHTA and CDR2 as FQGNSA. V lost 4 bases, J lost 6 bases, and 22 bases lay in between. The CDR3 region is CASSSHAQRARGEQYF. The DNA of the CDR3 is TGTGCCAGCAGCTCTCACGCCCAGCGGGCGAGGGGCGAGCAGTACTTC. Full variable domain (missing parts from reference TRBV7-2 and TRBJ2-7): GAGVSQSPSNKVTEKGKDVELRCDPISGHTALYWYRQSLGQGLEFLIYFQGNSAPDKSGLPSDRFSAERTGGSVSTLTIQRTQQEDSAVYLCASSSHAQRARGEQYFGPGTRLTVT.

Details on this clone: The same CDR3 can be traced to other DNA sequences in this sample. The chain joins TRBV9 to TRBJ2-2, with TRBD1 matching 7 bases. Per the germline V gene, CDR1 is SGDLS and CDR2 is YYNGEE. The CDR3 is 15 residues long. J was trimmed by 5 bases and V by 3 bases; bases with no gene match: 7. The CDR3 region has the DNA TGTGCCAGCAGCGCCGACAGGGCGGGTACCGGGGAGCTGTTTTTT. Residues: CASSADRAGTGELFF.

This clone has a single count. One base separates it from a far larger clone, so it is likely a read error. The J gene is TRBJ2-7, the V gene TRBV4-2, with 7 nucleotides matching TRBD2. The CDR3 covers 16 residues. CDR1 and CDR2 (germline): LGHNA, YNFKEQ. V trimming: 1 base; J trimming: 4 bases; junction bases outside the gene matches: 10. The CDR3 is CASSQVLANGRYEQYF. For the CDR3, the DNA is TGTGCCAGCAGCCAAGTCTTAGCTAACGGGAGGTACGAGCAGTACTTC.

This clone was counted many times. The chain employs TRBV11-2 and TRBJ2-3; D not resolved. Trimming took off 4 bases at V and 2 bases at J, with 10 bases between the two ends. The germline CDR1 and CDR2 sequences are SGHAT and FQNNGV. The CDR3 is 14 amino acids. The CDR3 bases are TGTGCCAGCAGCTCCGGGCCCGTCACAGATACGCAGTATTTT. Its protein is CASSSGPVTDTQYF.

This clone was counted only a few times. This chain connects TRBV9 to TRBJ1-3; no definite D call. Germline V gene sequence: CDR1 SGDLS, CDR2 YYNGEE. The CDR3 is 15 amino acids. V lost 0 bases and J lost 2, with 9 bases in between. The CDR3 protein is CASSVEPKTGNTIYF. CDR3 sequence (DNA): TGTGCCAGCAGCGTAGAACCGAAAACTGGAAACACCATATATTTT.